This T cell receptor beta chain came from a study of blood T cells in healthy people across ages. Overall study context: In model experiments, template switching was able to capture about one barcoded beta molecule for every two T cells that were present.

A note on this clonotype: Its antigen is as yet unknown.

The CDR3 consists of 15 residues. Per the germline V gene, CDR1 is MGHRA and CDR2 is YSYEKL. With 0 bases removed from V and 3 bases from J, the gap between germline ends came to 11 bases. A second PCR, run for about 6 to 11 cycles, used a sample-barcoded 5' primer plus a J-beta primer mix. TCRdb reprocessed the 5' RACE reads via MiXCR and lists one record per CDR3 protein. This sample yields 850,000 to 1,100,000 distinct CDR3 sequences, of which about two fifths are seen a single time; around 13% belongs to the top ten. The authors isolated at least 6.5 million PBMCs per sample. Findings and limits, study-wide: Across samples, TCR beta diversity tracked strongly with naive T cell percentage.

The rearrangement links TRBV4-1 to TRBJ2-5; no reliable D call. Input material: blood. This TCR was sampled from a man between 18 and 29 years old in good health. The CDR3 DNA reads as TGCGCCAGCAGCCAAGACAGGACGCGAAAAGAGACCCAGTACTTC. Its protein is CASSQDRTRKETQYF.